This T cell receptor (beta chain) derives from a study of blood T cell repertoires in COVID-19. Study details: The United States, Italy and Spain supplied acute and convalescent COVID-19 samples. The analysed material was cDNA or gDNA that came from T cells, B-cell-depleted T cells, or PBMCs.

As processed by the authors: Estimates of nucleated cell counts were drawn from the amplification of reference gene primers. The repertoire was sequenced with immunoSEQ multiplex PCR; TCRdb's copy has only in-frame clones and lacks some. The V and J calls and clone size were taken over from that table, and D and trimming were inferred from the DNA. This table holds 200,000 to 250,000 clones, roughly 80% found once. The V end was cut by 4 bases, the J end by 4 bases, with 14 bases between. Germline V gene data show CDR1 as SGHTS and CDR2 as YDEGEE. CDR3 length: 15 residues. The sample consisted of peripheral blood. This TCR derives from a woman younger than 30 with acute or convalescent COVID-19. J is TRBJ2-2 and V is TRBV5-8; D perhaps matches TRBD1 (5 bases). The CDR3 nucleotides are TGTGCCAGCAGCAAGATGACAGCGACCACCGGGGAGCTGTTTTTT. Translated, it gives CASSKMTATTGELFF.